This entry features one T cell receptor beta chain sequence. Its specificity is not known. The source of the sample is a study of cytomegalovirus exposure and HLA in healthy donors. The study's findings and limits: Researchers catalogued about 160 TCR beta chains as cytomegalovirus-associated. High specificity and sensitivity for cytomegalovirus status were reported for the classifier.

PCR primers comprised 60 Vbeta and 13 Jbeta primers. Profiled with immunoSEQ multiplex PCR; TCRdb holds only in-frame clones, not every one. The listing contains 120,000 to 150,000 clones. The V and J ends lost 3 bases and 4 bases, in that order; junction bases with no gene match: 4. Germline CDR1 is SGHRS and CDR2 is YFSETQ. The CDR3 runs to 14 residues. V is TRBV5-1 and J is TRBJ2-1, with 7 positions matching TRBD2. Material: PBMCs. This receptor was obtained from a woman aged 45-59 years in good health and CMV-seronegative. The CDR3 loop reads CASSSGTTYNEQFF. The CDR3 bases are TGCGCCAGCAGCTCCGGGACTACATACAATGAGCAGTTCTTC.